The source of this T cell receptor beta chain is a study of cytotoxic CD8 clonotypes in ibrutinib-treated CLL. At the level of the study: The patients, around 10 relapsed/refractory and roughly 15 treatment-naive, included about 18 who were IGHV unmutated. A median roughly 11 months of treatment, range 6 to 36, preceded the collection of response samples.

The CDR3 totals 19 residues. Germline loops: CDR1 SGHTA, CDR2 FQGNSA. The J segment lost 1 base and the V segment lost 5 bases, leaving 13 bases of the junction unmatched. Sequenced by immunoSEQ multiplex PCR; TCRdb stores in-frame clones only, minus some. The data show approximately 32,000 clones, with roughly three quarters seen just once and about 27% held by the top ten. The sample in question was PBMCs, obtained before ibrutinib treatment. The clonotype comes from a human donor with chronic lymphocytic leukemia. The gene calls are TRBV7-2 and TRBJ1-3; TRBD1 aligns across 11 bases. The DNA for the CDR3 is TGTGCCAGCAGCCTCCTCTCTGGGGACAGGGGGTATTCTGGAAACACCATATATTTT. Translated, it gives CASSLLSGDRGYSGNTIYF.